Listed below are T cell receptor beta chains from one sample, sequenced in a study of cytomegalovirus exposure and HLA in healthy donors. The protocol was immunoSEQ multiplex PCR, while the TCRdb copy is restricted to in-frame clones and leaves out a portion. The sample yields approximately 190,000 clones, around 85% seen once. Sequencing was carried out using PBMCs. These receptors were taken from a man between 50 and 59 years old in good health and CMV-seronegative. Both conserved end residues are part of each CDR3. The order of the fields is clone size, V gene, D gene, J gene, CDR3 protein, CDR3 DNA. A D gene is named only where the DNA matches it firmly. Clone size is shown for a subset of rows, as once, few, many or a class of expanded clone.

>once|TRBV28|TRBD2|TRBJ2-1
CASSLLGLAGGPHNEQFF
TGTGCCAGCAGTTTATTGGGATTAGCGGGGGGGCCCCACAATGAGCAGTTCTTC
>.|TRBV9|TRBD1|TRBJ2-1
CASSAGTGLNEQFF
TGTGCCAGCAGCGCCGGGACAGGTCTGAATGAGCAGTTCTTC
>.|TRBV5-6|TRBD2|TRBJ2-5
CASSFLAGMGETQYF
TGTGCCAGCAGCTTCCTAGCGGGGATGGGGGAGACCCAGTACTTC
>.|TRBV27|TRBD2|TRBJ2-3
CASSLSGGATDTQYF
TGTGCCAGCAGTTTGAGCGGGGGGGCCACAGATACGCAGTATTTT
>.|TRBV6-5|TRBD1|TRBJ2-7
CASSYLTGNEQYF
TGTGCCAGCAGTTACTTGACAGGGAACGAGCAGTACTTC
>.|TRBV19|.|TRBJ1-1
CASSISTNTEAFF
TGTGCCAGTAGTATTTCTACGAACACTGAAGCTTTCTTT
>.|TRBV30|.|TRBJ2-2
CAWSLSTGELFF
TGTGCCTGGAGTCTGAGTACCGGGGAGCTGTTTTTT
>.|TRBV10-3|TRBD1|TRBJ2-7
CAIAGTEAYEQYF
TGTGCCATCGCCGGGACAGAAGCCTACGAGCAGTACTTC
>few|TRBV14|.|TRBJ2-7
CASSQERVPSYEQYF
TGTGCCAGCAGCCAAGAGAGGGTCCCCTCCTACGAGCAGTACTTC
>.|TRBV5-6|TRBD2|TRBJ2-5
CASSLAGGRETQYF
TGTGCCAGCAGTCTAGCGGGGGGGCGGGAGACCCAGTACTTC
>.|TRBV6-5|TRBD1|TRBJ2-3
CASSYSPGGRSDTQYF
TGTGCCAGCAGTTACTCGCCAGGGGGTAGATCGGATACGCAGTATTTT
>.|TRBV27|.|TRBJ1-6
CASSPGYNSPLHF
TGTGCCAGCAGTCCGGGATATAATTCACCCCTCCACTTT
>.|TRBV6-8|.|TRBJ2-7
CASSYSGSFYEQYF
TGTGCCAGCAGTTACTCGGGCAGTTTCTACGAGCAGTACTTC
>.|TRBV5-6|.|TRBJ2-1
CASILGGIGEQFF
TGTGCCAGCATCCTTGGAGGAATTGGTGAGCAGTTCTTC
>.|TRBV5-8|.|TRBJ1-1
CASSLAGNLLMNTEAFF
TGTGCCAGCAGCTTGGCAGGTAATCTTCTCATGAACACTGAAGCTTTCTTT
>few|TRBV19|TRBD1|TRBJ1-5
CASNRGYSNQPQHF
TGTGCCAGTAACAGGGGCTATAGCAATCAGCCCCAGCATTTT
>.|TRBV4-1|TRBD1|TRBJ1-5
CASSLDRAQPQHF
TGCGCCAGCAGCCTCGACAGGGCCCAGCCCCAGCATTTT
>once|TRBV18|TRBD1|TRBJ1-1
CASSPFDRGGSEAFF
TGTGCCAGCTCGCCATTTGACAGGGGTGGTTCTGAAGCTTTCTTT
>once|TRBV7-2|TRBD1|TRBJ1-2
CASSLRQGVSENGYTF
TGTGCCAGCAGCCTCAGACAGGGTGTTTCCGAAAATGGCTACACCTTC
>.|TRBV4-3|TRBD2|TRBJ2-1
CASSQAPSGGTYNEQFF
TGCGCCAGCAGCCAAGCGCCTAGCGGGGGGACCTACAATGAGCAGTTCTTC
>.|TRBV10-1|TRBD2|TRBJ2-1
CASSDMTGTGLSNEQFF
TGCGCCAGCAGTGACATGACCGGGACGGGACTAAGCAATGAGCAGTTCTTC
>.|TRBV18|TRBD1|TRBJ2-6
CASSPGQGATGANVLTF
TGTGCCAGCTCACCTGGACAGGGGGCGACTGGGGCCAACGTCCTGACTTTC
>few|TRBV7-8|.|TRBJ1-5
CASSPTRGGTNQPQHF
TGTGCCAGCAGCCCCACTCGGGGGGGAACTAATCAGCCCCAGCATTTT
>.|TRBV11-2|.|TRBJ2-1
CASSLSSYNEQFF
TGTGCCAGCTCCCTTTCGTCCTACAATGAGCAGTTCTTC
>.|TRBV2|TRBD2|TRBJ2-5
CASSAQVRRGFQYF
TGTGCCAGCAGTGCCCAGGTCCGGCGGGGGTTTCAGTACTTC
>once|TRBV9|.|TRBJ2-1
CASSVGRTTFYNEQFF
TGTGCCAGCAGCGTAGGTAGGACTACCTTCTACAATGAGCAGTTCTTC
>.|TRBV5-6|TRBD1|TRBJ2-7
CASSLGQGFEQYF
TGTGCCAGCAGCTTGGGACAGGGCTTCGAGCAGTACTTC
>.|TRBV4-3|.|TRBJ1-3
CASSQEWAPSGNTIYF
TGCGCCAGCAGCCAAGAATGGGCACCGTCTGGAAACACCATATATTTT
>.|TRBV18|.|TRBJ1-1
CASSATRTGGRNTEAFF
TGTGCCAGCTCAGCGACCCGGACGGGAGGAAGGAACACTGAAGCTTTCTTT
>.|TRBV9|TRBD2|TRBJ2-1
CASSVAGGSGEQFF
TGTGCCAGCAGCGTAGCGGGGGGGAGCGGTGAGCAGTTCTTC
>once|TRBV5-1|TRBD1|TRBJ2-5
CAARTGGTETQYF
TGCGCCGCCAGGACAGGGGGCACAGAGACCCAGTACTTC
>.|TRBV14|TRBD2|TRBJ2-3
CASSQDGSGGQYF
TGTGCCAGCAGCCAAGACGGGAGCGGGGGGCAGTATTTT
>.|TRBV10-3|TRBD2|TRBJ2-3
CATSGGDTDTQYF
TGTGCCACTAGCGGGGGGGACACAGATACGCAGTATTTT
>.|TRBV6-1|.|TRBJ1-1
CASSQNGNTEAFF
TGTGCCAGCAGTCAAAACGGGAACACTGAAGCTTTCTTT
>.|TRBV11-2|.|TRBJ1-5
CASSLFRDTLFGPQHF
TGTGCCAGCAGCTTATTTCGGGACACCTTATTTGGGCCCCAGCATTTT
>.|TRBV6-7|.|TRBJ1-4
CASKYPGFNEKLFF
TGTGCCAGCAAGTATCCGGGGTTTAATGAAAAACTGTTTTTT
>.|TRBV10-1|TRBD1|TRBJ1-6
CASSGGTGASPLHF
TGCGCCAGCAGTGGCGGGACAGGGGCTTCACCCCTCCACTTT
>.|TRBV5-1|.|TRBJ2-3
CASSLAVGGPDTQYF
TGCGCCAGCAGCTTGGCCGTCGGGGGGCCAGATACGCAGTATTTT
>.|TRBV7-9|.|TRBJ1-2
CASSSSEQGYTF
TGTGCCAGCAGCTCCTCAGAACAGGGCTACACCTTC
>.|TRBV5-5|.|TRBJ2-2
CASSLYSARDGELFF
TGTGCCAGCAGCTTGTACTCAGCCCGGGACGGGGAGCTGTTTTTT
>.|TRBV30|.|TRBJ1-6
CAWTGWNSPLHF
TGTGCCTGGACAGGGTGGAATTCACCCCTCCACTTT
>few|TRBV10-2|TRBD1|TRBJ2-7
CASQENRGGEQYF
TGCGCCAGCCAGGAGAACAGGGGTGGGGAGCAGTACTTC
>once|TRBV6-4|TRBD2|TRBJ2-6
CASSESGGAGANVLTF
TGTGCCAGCAGTGAAAGCGGGGGGGCTGGGGCCAACGTCCTGACTTTC